The 17 T cell receptor beta chains below come from one sample, sequenced in a study of spatial heterogeneity in lung cancer (dated by TCRdb to between 2018 and 2020). The meaning of the sample's time point label: blood at routine non-recurrence follow-up after resection. Library creation used 5' RACE. The listed sequencing device is NextSeq 500. TCRdb handled the public reads itself, with Q25 trimming in fastp and clone calling in MiXCR, and kept productive beta chains. CDR3 protein duplicates are merged, each entry listing the most common genes and DNA. In all, the sample holds over 85,000 distinct CDR3 sequences, and less than 20% of those were seen once. Roughly a fifth of the sample goes to the ten largest clones. The sequenced sample was PBMCs, obtained at follow-up. Source of these receptors: a male donor with early-stage non-small cell lung cancer.

Only a few counts were recorded for this clonotype. The J gene is TRBJ2-1, the V gene TRBV7-9; possible D gene TRBD1, 6 bases. In germline, CDR1 is SEHNR, CDR2 FQNEAQ (reference sequence). V shed 5 bases and J shed 4 bases, with 15 bases lying between them. The CDR3 runs 15 residues. The CDR3 region is CASSPRTDQYNEQFF. Here the CDR3 DNA reads TGTGCCAGCAGCCCGCGGACAGACCAATACAATGAGCAGTTCTTC.

In its sample, this clonotype was seen many times. J is TRBJ2-3 and V is TRBV7-8; D is unresolved. Trimming removed 1 base from V and 1 base from J, with 0 bases in between. The CDR3 consists of 12 residues. Germline CDR1 and CDR2: SGHVS and FQNEAQ. The DNA for the CDR3 is TGTGCCAGCAGCTTAGGCACAGATACGCAGTATTTT. Amino acid sequence: CASSLGTDTQYF. Complete variable domain (other parts from reference TRBV7-8 and TRBJ2-3): GAGVSQSPRYKVAKRGQDVALRCDPISGHVSLFWYQQALGQGPEFLTYFQNEAQLDKSGLPSDRFFAERPEGSVSTLKIQRTQQEDSAVYLCASSLGTDTQYFGPGTRLTVL.

This clonotype was counted only a few times. This chain joins TRBV27 and TRBJ2-3; D unclear. The CDR3 consists of 15 residues. Germline V gene data show CDR1 as MNHEY and CDR2 as SMNVEV (reference sequence). V was shortened by 5 bases and J by 0 bases, with 12 bases between the two germline ends. In DNA, the CDR3 is TGTGCCAGCAGTCCCTCCCGAGCTAGCACAGATACGCAGTATTTT. Translated: CASSPSRASTDTQYF.

J is TRBJ2-1 and V is TRBV5-5; a possible D gene is TRBD2 (5 bases). Trimming stripped 4 bases from V and 9 bases from J, with 17 bases between. The germline CDR1 and CDR2 sequences are SGHKS and YYEKEE (reference sequence). The CDR3 totals 14 residues. The CDR3 nucleotides read TGTGCCAGCAGCCTCCCCGGCCGGAGGAGTGAGCAGTTCTTC. Protein product: CASSLPGRRSEQFF.

This rearrangement joins TRBV19 to TRBJ1-1, with D uncertain. The CDR3 runs 14 residues. V was pared by 7 bases and J by 4 bases, with 16 bases between. The germline V gene encodes CDR1 LNHDA and CDR2 SQIVND (reference sequence). The DNA of the CDR3 is TGTGCCAGTACCTACGTTACGGGTGCCACTGAAGCTTTCTTT. Its translation is CASTYVTGATEAFF.

This clonotype was detected a few times. The chain combines TRBV2 with TRBJ1-1, with 9 bases fitting TRBD1. The V segment lost 7 bases and the J segment 5 bases; nucleotides outside the gene matches: 5. CDR3 size: 13 residues. CDR1 and CDR2 from the germline V gene are SNHLY and FYNNEI. DNA of the CDR3: TGTGCCAGCAAACGGGACAGGGATACTGAAGCTTTCTTT. Protein sequence: CASKRDRDTEAFF.

This clonotype was detected a few times. The V gene is TRBV5-1, the J gene TRBJ2-5; 7 positions match TRBD2. The germline CDR1 and CDR2 sequences are SGHRS and YFSETQ. The CDR3 runs 16 residues. With 4 bases clipped from V and 1 base from J, the junction kept 10 bases outside the gene matches. The CDR3 nucleotides read TGCGCCAGCAGCACCGGACTAGAGAAAGGCCAAGAGACCCAGTACTTC. Translating gives CASSTGLEKGQETQYF.

The rearrangement uses TRBV3-1 and TRBJ2-2, with 9 bases fitting TRBD1. V shed 3 bases and J 8 bases; nucleotides not matched to a gene: 10. The V gene's germline CDR1 is LGHDT and CDR2 YNNKEL (reference sequence). The CDR3 covers 16 residues. The CDR3 loop reads CASSHPLGQGPGELFF. In DNA, the CDR3 is TGTGCCAGCAGCCATCCCCTGGGACAGGGTCCGGGGGAGCTGTTTTTT. The whole variable domain, remainder taken from reference TRBV3-1 and TRBJ2-2, is DTAVSQTPKYLVTQMGNDKSIKCEQNLGHDTMYWYKQDSKKFLKIMFSYNNKELIINETVPNRFSPKSPDKAHLNLHINSLELGDSAVYFCASSHPLGQGPGELFFGEGSRLTVL.

There are a few counts of this clonotype. V is TRBV2 and J is TRBJ1-2; TRBD1 agrees at 8 bases. The CDR3 is 14 residues long. V trimming: 6 bases; J trimming: 2 bases; junction bases outside the gene matches: 5. CDR1 and CDR2 from the germline V gene are SNHLY and FYNNEI. Here the CDR3 reads CASSVQGDNYGYTF. The CDR3 nucleotides are TGTGCCAGCAGCGTACAGGGGGACAACTATGGCTACACCTTC.

V and J are TRBV3-1 and TRBJ2-3, with D unclear. Per the germline V gene, CDR1 is LGHDT and CDR2 is YNNKEL (reference sequence). The CDR3 sequence is 11 residues long. With 5 bases removed from V and 10 bases from J, the gap between germline ends came to 10 bases. CDR3 DNA sequence: TGTGCCAGCAGCTCCCCCCTAGCGCAGTATTTT. It is translated as CASSSPLAQYF.

The chain carries TRBV20-1 and TRBJ1-2; D is unclear. CDR3 length: 15 amino acids. Deletions cut 4 bases from V and 8 bases from J, with 23 bases between. CDR1 is DFQATT, CDR2 SNEGSKA, per germline (reference sequence). In DNA, the CDR3 is TGCAGTGCTATCCTCGGCCGATTGGACTCCGGAGGCTACACCTTC. Translated: CSAILGRLDSGGYTF.

The rearrangement links TRBV4-3 to TRBJ2-2; D is tentatively TRBD1 or TRBD2 (5 bases each). The V end was cut by 1 base, the J end by 5 bases, with 5 bases between. This CDR3 spans 13 amino acids. Germline lookup yields CDR1 LGHNA and CDR2 YSLEER. The CDR3 DNA follows: TGCGCCAGCAGCCAAGGGGGGACCGGGGAGCTGTTTTTT. As protein: CASSQGGTGELFF.

This clonotype occurred many times. The chain combines TRBV15 with TRBJ2-3; 9 bases align to TRBD2. V gave up 9 bases and J gave up 1 base; unmatched junction bases: 8. Per the germline V gene, CDR1 is LNHNV and CDR2 is YYDKDF (reference sequence). The CDR3 consists of 15 residues. The CDR3 nucleotides read TGTGCCACAAGCGGGGGGCTCTCGGGCACAGATACGCAGTATTTT. It encodes CATSGGLSGTDTQYF.

The rearrangement links TRBV10-1 to TRBJ2-2; D is undetermined. The germline V gene encodes CDR1 WNHNN and CDR2 SYGVQD (reference sequence). V lost 2 bases, J lost 4 bases, and 5 bases lay in between. This CDR3 has 13 residues. The DNA for the CDR3 is TGCGCCAGCAGTGAGGAGGTCACCGGGGAGCTGTTTTTT. This translates into CASSEEVTGELFF.

The chain employs TRBV7-6 and TRBJ2-3; TRBD2 is a possible D gene (5 bases). Trimming left V 6 bases short and J 2 bases short, with 18 bases between. The CDR3 runs to 16 residues. The V gene's germline CDR1 is SGHVS and CDR2 FNYEAQ. The CDR3 protein is CASSREPHGSTDTQYF. The DNA for the CDR3 is TGTGCCAGCAGTCGGGAACCCCACGGTTCCACAGATACGCAGTATTTT.

This chain uses TRBV18 with TRBJ2-5; D is ambiguous. Looked up from germline, CDR1 is KGHSH and CDR2 is LQKENI. The length of the CDR3 is 12 residues. V lost 1 base, J lost 4 bases, and 4 bases lay in between. CDR3 DNA: TGTGCCAGCTCACCACGGGGAGAGACCCAGTACTTC. The encoded protein is CASSPRGETQYF.

This clonotype occurred a few times. The chain combines TRBV10-2 with TRBJ2-1, with D unresolved. The CDR3 totals 16 residues. Trimming cost V 3 bases and J 1 base, with 13 bases left between them. The germline V gene encodes CDR1 WSHSY and CDR2 SAAADI. This chain's CDR3 is CASSDSAMISYNEQFF. CDR3 nucleotides: TGCGCCAGCAGTGACAGTGCCATGATTTCCTACAATGAGCAGTTCTTC.